This T cell receptor (beta chain) was found in a study of cytomegalovirus exposure and HLA in healthy donors. Study overall: There were roughly 110 million unique TCR beta sequences, drawn from 150 million to 200 million T cells, in an earlier analysis. Points from the study as a whole: In vitro data verified three CMV-associated chains as specific for CMV antigens. With further analysis later on, most CMV-associated TCR beta chains appeared HLA-restricted.

The CDR3 length is 15 residues. The V gene lost 5 bases and the J gene lost 4 bases, with 17 bases spanning the gap. Looked up from germline, CDR1 is MDHEN and CDR2 is SYDVKM. This PCR relied on a set of 60 Vbeta primers and 13 Jbeta primers. TCRdb's copy holds only in-frame clones and misses some; the assay was immunoSEQ multiplex PCR. The table has under 150,000 clones, 67% seen once. In this sample, this clone turned up once. Its antigen is not known. The V and J genes are TRBV28 and TRBJ1-2; D is perhaps TRBD1 (5 bases). The sequence was collected from a man in his late teens or twenties in good health and CMV-seropositive. Sample: PBMCs. CDR3 loop: CASSPWDYFGYGYTF. Written as DNA, the CDR3 is TGTGCCAGCAGTCCCTGGGACTACTTTGGCTATGGCTACACCTTC.